One T cell receptor beta chain is described in this entry. No antigen is known for it. This was the immunoSEQ version 4 assay in survey mode. This table comes from immunoSEQ multiplex PCR, and its TCRdb copy is limited to in-frame clones, with some not included. The sample includes around 30,000 clones, roughly 82% of them seen just once. Overlapping HIV-1 Gag 15-mer peptides at approximately 1 ug per peptide per mL were used. CD40L-negative CD69-negative CD45RO-high memory CD4+ T cells were sorted as populations depleted of antigen-responding cells. The sample belongs to a study of persistence of HIV-infected CD4 T cells. Trimming cost V 0 bases and J 3 bases, with 17 bases left between them. This CDR3 contains 16 residues. Germline V lookup: CDR1 SQVTM, CDR2 ANQGSEA.

The material sequenced was CD4+ T cells sorted from PBMCs after approximately 19-hour stimulation, taken from a patient who received antiretroviral therapy. This clonotype originated in an adult woman with HIV who was CMV-seropositive. V usage is TRBV29-1 and J usage is TRBJ1-1; no clear D. The CDR3 nucleotides read TGCAGCGTTGAAGATAGGCGGGTTAGGGAGTACACTGAAGCTTTCTTT. This encodes CSVEDRRVREYTEAFF.